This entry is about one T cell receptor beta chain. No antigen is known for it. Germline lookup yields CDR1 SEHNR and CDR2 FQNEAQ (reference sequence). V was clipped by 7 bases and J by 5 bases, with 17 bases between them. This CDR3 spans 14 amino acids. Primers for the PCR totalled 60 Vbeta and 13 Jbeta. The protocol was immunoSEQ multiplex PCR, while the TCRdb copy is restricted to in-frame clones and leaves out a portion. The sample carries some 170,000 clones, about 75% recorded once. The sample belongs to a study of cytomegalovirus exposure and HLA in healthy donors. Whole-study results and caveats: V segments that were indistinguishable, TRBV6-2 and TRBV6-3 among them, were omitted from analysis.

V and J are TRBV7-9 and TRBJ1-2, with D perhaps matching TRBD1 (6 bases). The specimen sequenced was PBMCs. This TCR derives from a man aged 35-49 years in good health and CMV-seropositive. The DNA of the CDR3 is TGTGCCAGCACGAGGTCGGACAGACCTTATGGCTACACCTTC. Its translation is CASTRSDRPYGYTF.